This entry lists 20 T cell receptor beta chains sequenced from one sample in a study of cytomegalovirus exposure and HLA in healthy donors. TCRdb's table, derived via immunoSEQ multiplex PCR, lists solely in-frame clones and lacks some. The repertoire holds about 250,000 clones, approximately 90% seen once, with around 2.6% in the top ten. The specimen was PBMCs. These receptors originate from a man aged 18 to 29 in good health and CMV-seronegative.

This clone was recorded a few times. The chain combines TRBV10-2 with TRBJ2-6; maybe TRBD2 (6 bases). The germline CDR1 and CDR2 sequences are WSHSY and SAAADI. CDR3 size: 17 residues. Trimming took 8 bases from V and 0 from J, leaving 17 bases between them. CDR3 loop: CASGNSGLLSGANVLTF. CDR3 coding DNA: TGCGCCAGCGGAAACTCGGGACTTCTCTCTGGGGCCAACGTCCTGACTTTC.

The V gene is TRBV5-1, the J gene TRBJ2-5; 10 bases map to TRBD2. This CDR3 is built from 17 residues. The junction had 11 bases not matched to a gene; V was cut back by 4 bases and J by 2 bases. The germline gives CDR1 SGHRS, CDR2 YFSETQ. The CDR3 is CASSPGPSGGLQETQYF. CDR3 DNA: TGCGCCAGCAGCCCCGGTCCTAGCGGGGGCCTACAAGAGACCCAGTACTTC. Full variable domain (outside the CDR3, taken from reference TRBV5-1 and TRBJ2-5): KAGVTQTPRYLIKTRGQQVTLSCSPISGHRSVSWYQQTPGQGLQFLFEYFSETQRNKGNFPGRFSGRQFSNSRSEMNVSTLELGDSALYLCASSPGPSGGLQETQYFGPGTRLLVL.

This chain links TRBV4-1 with TRBJ2-1; D might be TRBD2 (5 bases). Trimming pared 2 bases from V and 9 bases from J, leaving 14 bases between. This CDR3 region has 14 residues. From germline, CDR1 is MGHRA and CDR2 YSYEKL. The CDR3 loop reads CASSQLGGLSEQFF. The CDR3 bases are TGCGCCAGCAGCCAACTTGGCGGGTTGAGTGAGCAGTTCTTC.

This chain connects TRBV11-3 to TRBJ2-3; 8 nucleotides line up with TRBD1. Germline CDR1 is SGHNT and CDR2 is YENEEA. With 6 bases clipped from V and 0 bases from J, the junction kept 8 bases outside the gene matches. The CDR3 consists of 16 residues. The CDR3 region is CASSPGQGPSTDTQYF. The CDR3 DNA is TGTGCCAGCAGTCCCGGACAGGGACCTAGCACAGATACGCAGTATTTT.

The V call is TRBV11-2, the J call TRBJ2-7; D is uncertain. The CDR3 loop spans 15 amino acids. Per the germline V gene, CDR1 is SGHAT and CDR2 is FQNNGV. Trimming took off 2 bases at V and 2 bases at J, with 13 bases between the two ends. The CDR3, as DNA: TGTGCCAGCAGCTTAACTGCCGACACCACCTACGAGCAGTACTTC. As protein: CASSLTADTTYEQYF. The complete variable domain, with remaining parts taken from reference TRBV11-2 and TRBJ2-7, reads EAGVAQSPRYKIIEKRQSVAFWCNPISGHATLYWYQQILGQGPKLLIQFQNNGVVDDSQLPKDRFSAERLKGVDSTLKIQPAKLEDSAVYLCASSLTADTTYEQYFGPGTRLTVT.

The gene calls are TRBV10-3 and TRBJ2-1; 7 positions agree with TRBD2. Germline CDR1 reads ENHRY; CDR2 reads SYGVKD. With V trimmed by 4 bases and J by 0 bases, 6 bases remained unmatched. The CDR3 is 16 residues long. The CDR3 nucleotides read TGTGCCATCAGTGGAGGGAGGGTGAGCTCCTACAATGAGCAGTTCTTC. Translation: CAISGGRVSSYNEQFF.

This chain's CDR3 is CASSLEGREAAEQFF. CDR3 bases: TGCGCCAGCAGCTTGGAAGGTAGAGAGGCGGCTGAGCAGTTCTTC. This chain joins TRBV5-1 and TRBJ2-1; D not resolved. Looked up from germline, CDR1 is SGHRS and CDR2 is YFSETQ. V dropped 0 bases and J dropped 9 bases, with 16 bases sitting between them. The CDR3 consists of 15 residues. The full variable domain, with the rest looked up from reference TRBV5-1 and TRBJ2-1, is KAGVTQTPRYLIKTRGQQVTLSCSPISGHRSVSWYQQTPGQGLQFLFEYFSETQRNKGNFPGRFSGRQFSNSRSEMNVSTLELGDSALYLCASSLEGREAAEQFFGPGTRLTVL.

The chain couples TRBV6-5 to TRBJ1-2; D gene uncertain. Germline loops: CDR1 MNHEY, CDR2 SVGAGI. The CDR3 is made up of 14 amino acids. V dropped 0 bases and J dropped 2 bases, with 7 bases sitting between them. The CDR3 coding sequence is TGTGCCAGCAGTTACTCGGAGGGAAACTATGGCTACACCTTC. Protein product: CASSYSEGNYGYTF.

The chain employs TRBV28 and TRBJ1-6, with D possibly being TRBD1 (6 bases). There are 16 residues in the CDR3. Per the germline V gene, CDR1 is MDHEN and CDR2 is SYDVKM. V gave up 5 bases and J gave up 6 bases, with 17 bases separating them. The DNA of the CDR3 is TGTGCCAGCAGTGCAATGCGGGGGGCGCTTAATTCACCCCTCCACTTT. Translation: CASSAMRGALNSPLHF. The whole variable domain, filled in from reference TRBV28 and TRBJ1-6, reads DVKVTQSSRYLVKRTGEKVFLECVQDMDHENMFWYRQDPGLGLRLIYFSYDVKMKEKGDIPEGYSVSREKKERFSLILESASTNQTSMYLCASSAMRGALNSPLHFGNGTRLTVT.

This rearrangement joins TRBV15 to TRBJ2-1; 7 nucleotides match TRBD1. Germline lookup yields CDR1 LNHNV and CDR2 YYDKDF (reference sequence). The length of the CDR3 is 16 residues. The ends lost 6 bases at V and 9 bases at J; junction bases unmatched: 17. The CDR3 is CATRVVPGQKIAEQFF. CDR3 sequence (DNA): TGTGCCACCAGGGTTGTCCCGGGACAGAAGATCGCTGAGCAGTTCTTC.

This chain uses TRBV5-1 with TRBJ2-7; 15 bases fit TRBD2. Germline V gives CDR1 SGHRS, CDR2 YFSETQ. The CDR3 spans 14 residues. The ends lost 4 bases at V and 6 bases at J; junction bases unmatched: 2. DNA of the CDR3: TGCGCCAGCAGCCCGGGACTAGCGGGAGGCGAGCAGTACTTC. Its protein product is CASSPGLAGGEQYF.

The CDR3 sequence: CASSQHLTGNQPQHF. The CDR3 coding sequence is TGCGCCAGCAGCCAACACCTGACAGGTAATCAGCCCCAGCATTTT. The chain joins TRBV4-3 to TRBJ1-5; D is possibly TRBD1 (6 bases). V was trimmed by 2 bases and J by 4 bases, leaving 12 bases between them. The CDR3 totals 15 residues. Germline-derived CDR1 and CDR2 are LGHNA and YSLEER.

V usage is TRBV28 and J usage is TRBJ2-2; the D gene is possibly TRBD2 (7 bases). The germline gives CDR1 MDHEN, CDR2 SYDVKM. Deletions cut 6 bases from V and 4 bases from J, with 12 bases between. The CDR3 spans 14 residues. The CDR3 DNA reads TGTGCCAGCAGAGGGGGGGGGTCCACCGGGGAGCTGTTTTTT. This translates into CASRGGGSTGELFF.

This rearrangement joins TRBV9 to TRBJ1-3; D is possibly TRBD1 (6 bases). Trimming removed 0 bases at V and 2 bases at J, with 12 bases between. Per germline, CDR1 SGDLS and CDR2 YYNGEE. This CDR3 region has 16 residues. The CDR3: CASSVGATGTGNTIYF. CDR3 nucleotides: TGTGCCAGCAGCGTAGGCGCAACAGGGACTGGAAACACCATATATTTT. Supplemented by reference TRBV9 and TRBJ1-3, the full variable domain reads DSGVTQTPKHLITATGQRVTLRCSPRSGDLSVYWYQQSLDQGLQFLIQYYNGEERAKGNILERFSAQQFPDLHSELNLSSLELGDSALYFCASSVGATGTGNTIYFGEGSWLTVV.

In this sample, this clone turned up once. CDR3 region: CASSLERGYNEQFF. CDR3 in DNA: TGTGCCAGCAGCTTAGAACGGGGATACAATGAGCAGTTCTTC. The rearrangement uses TRBV7-2 and TRBJ2-1, with D possibly being TRBD2 (5 bases). The V gene lost 1 base and the J gene lost 4 bases, with 8 bases spanning the gap. From germline, CDR1 is SGHTA and CDR2 FQGNSA. This CDR3 spans 14 amino acids.

This clone was detected only a few times. J is TRBJ2-1 and V is TRBV11-2; possible D gene TRBD2, 5 bases. From germline, CDR1 is SGHAT and CDR2 FQNNGV. This CDR3 comprises 15 residues. V lost 4 bases and J lost 6, with 16 bases in between. The CDR3 here is CASSSISLVGNEQFF. The DNA of the CDR3 is TGTGCCAGCAGCTCAATTTCACTAGTCGGCAATGAGCAGTTCTTC. Full variable domain (rest looked up from reference TRBV11-2 and TRBJ2-1): EAGVAQSPRYKIIEKRQSVAFWCNPISGHATLYWYQQILGQGPKLLIQFQNNGVVDDSQLPKDRFSAERLKGVDSTLKIQPAKLEDSAVYLCASSSISLVGNEQFFGPGTRLTVL.

The rearrangement joins TRBV12-5 to TRBJ2-2; D may be TRBD1 (6 bases). V was pared by 9 bases and J by 3 bases, with 14 bases between. CDR3 length equals 14 residues. In germline, CDR1 is LGHNT, CDR2 FRNRAP. The CDR3 protein is CASQDRSHTGELFF. In nucleotides, the CDR3 is TGTGCTAGCCAAGACAGGTCCCACACCGGGGAGCTGTTTTTT.

The chain joins TRBV9 to TRBJ1-3; the D is unclear. V was shortened by 4 bases and J by 8 bases, with 10 bases between the two germline ends. In germline, CDR1 is SGDLS, CDR2 YYNGEE. This CDR3 is built from 12 residues. DNA for the CDR3: TGTGCCAGCAGCTCTCCGAGGGACACCATATATTTT. Translated, it gives CASSSPRDTIYF.

V and J are TRBV4-3 and TRBJ1-2; 7 nucleotides agree with TRBD1. This CDR3 spans 16 amino acids. Per germline, CDR1 LGHNA and CDR2 YSLEER. With V trimmed by 3 bases and J by 3 bases, 10 bases remained unmatched. As DNA, the CDR3 is TGCGCCAGCAGCCACGACAGACAGGGATGGGACTATGGCTACACCTTC. Protein sequence: CASSHDRQGWDYGYTF.

The chain joins TRBV6-6 to TRBJ2-7; D call uncertain. V lost 5 bases to trimming and J lost 2 bases, with 4 bases between them. Germline lookup yields CDR1 MNHNY and CDR2 SVGAGI (reference sequence). The CDR3 is 11 residues long. The CDR3 nucleotides read TGTGCCAGCAGTCAGACCTACGAGCAGTACTTC. It translates to CASSQTYEQYF.